This is a list of T cell receptor beta chains from one sample in a study of identical twins. TCRdb re-analysed the 5' RACE reads in MiXCR, keeping a single row per CDR3 protein. The sample includes around 960,000 distinct CDR3 sequences, more than 9% of them seen just once. This sample was also put to use in a study of yellow fever vaccine responses in identical twins.

Material for sequencing was PBMCs. The receptor set was obtained from a woman between 18 and 29 years old in good health. CDR3s include the opening cysteine and the closing phenylalanine or tryptophan. Fields, in order: V gene, D gene, clone size, J gene, CDR3 DNA, CDR3 protein. A D gene is named only where the DNA matches it firmly. Expanded clones are given a class, and other clones once, few, many or no size at all.

v_call: TRBV12-3/TRBV12-4; d_call: -; clone_size: -; j_call: TRBJ2-5; cdr3_nt: TGTGCCAGCAGTTTAGGGACAGTAACCCAGTACTTC; cdr3_aa: CASSLGTVTQYF
v_call: TRBV5-5; d_call: -; clone_size: few; j_call: TRBJ2-7; cdr3_nt: TGTGCCAGCAGCTTGGTCGGGTCGGGCAACTTCTACGAGCAGTACTTC; cdr3_aa: CASSLVGSGNFYEQYF
v_call: TRBV27; d_call: -; clone_size: few; j_call: TRBJ1-6; cdr3_nt: TGTGCCAGCAGATCAGGACGGAGCTCCTATAATTCACCCCTCCACTTT; cdr3_aa: CASRSGRSSYNSPLHF
v_call: TRBV6-5; d_call: -; clone_size: -; j_call: TRBJ1-6; cdr3_nt: TGTGCCAGCAGTTATGGCGGAGGCAACTATAATTCACCCCTCCACTTT; cdr3_aa: CASSYGGGNYNSPLHF
v_call: TRBV6-1; d_call: TRBD1; clone_size: -; j_call: TRBJ2-3; cdr3_nt: TGTGCCAGCGCACCCACCGGGACAGGCACAGATACGCAGTATTTT; cdr3_aa: CASAPTGTGTDTQYF
v_call: TRBV4-1; d_call: TRBD2; clone_size: few; j_call: TRBJ2-3; cdr3_nt: TGCGCCAGCAGCCAAGATTGGCGGGAGGGGTTCACAGATACGCAGTATTTT; cdr3_aa: CASSQDWREGFTDTQYF
v_call: TRBV25-1; d_call: -; clone_size: few; j_call: TRBJ1-3; cdr3_nt: TGTGCCAGCAGTGAATTCCTAGTAGTGGGGGACGTCTCTGGAAACACCATATATTTT; cdr3_aa: CASSEFLVVGDVSGNTIYF
v_call: TRBV7-9; d_call: -; clone_size: many; j_call: TRBJ1-1; cdr3_nt: TGTGCCAGCCTATCAGGATGGGGCACTGAAGCTTTCTTT; cdr3_aa: CASLSGWGTEAFF
v_call: TRBV7-3; d_call: TRBD2; clone_size: few; j_call: TRBJ2-2; cdr3_nt: TGTGCCAGCAGCTCGGGACTAGCGGGAGTTCGATTCACCGGGGAGCTGTTTTTT; cdr3_aa: CASSSGLAGVRFTGELFF
v_call: TRBV5-1; d_call: TRBD2; clone_size: few; j_call: TRBJ2-1; cdr3_nt: TGCGCCAGCAGCCCCACCGGGACTAGTAAAGTCAATGAGCAGTTCTTC; cdr3_aa: CASSPTGTSKVNEQFF